One sample yielded the 9 T cell receptor beta chains listed below, sequenced in a study of cytomegalovirus exposure and HLA in healthy donors. In the PCR, 60 Vbeta and 13 Jbeta primers were used. Here immunoSEQ multiplex PCR was the method, and the copy in TCRdb shows in-frame clones only, minus some. The sample contains 75,000 to 100,000 clones, around 80% of which appear only once. The material sequenced was PBMCs. These receptor sequences come from a young man in good health and CMV-seropositive.

The chain recombines TRBV27 with TRBJ1-6; 8 bases agree with TRBD1. The CDR3 is 16 residues long. V lost 7 bases, J lost 10 bases, and 15 bases stayed unmatched. Germline CDR1 is MNHEY and CDR2 is SMNVEV (reference sequence). The CDR3 DNA reads TGTGCCAGCAAATCACGACAGGGGAAAGTCACCTCACCCCTCCACTTT. It is translated as CASKSRQGKVTSPLHF.

The chain carries TRBV5-1 and TRBJ1-3; D is ambiguous. From germline, CDR1 is SGHRS and CDR2 YFSETQ. The CDR3 extends over 17 amino acids. Trimming pared 0 bases from V and 0 bases from J, leaving 13 bases between. DNA of the CDR3: TGCGCCAGCAGCTTGGGCAATTCGCGGAGCTCTGGAAACACCATATATTTT. It codes for CASSLGNSRSSGNTIYF.

The rearrangement uses TRBV5-1 and TRBJ2-3; D gene ambiguous. With 1 base removed from V and 6 bases from J, the gap between germline ends came to 12 bases. Germline V lookup: CDR1 SGHRS, CDR2 YFSETQ. This CDR3 has 14 amino acids. The CDR3 DNA sequence: TGCGCCAGCAGCTTGCTTCCCGGGTCGGATACGCAGTATTTT. Translation gives CASSLLPGSDTQYF.

This clone turned up a few times. V and J are TRBV6-5 and TRBJ1-4; possible D gene TRBD1, 6 bases. This CDR3 spans 13 amino acids. Germline loops: CDR1 MNHEY, CDR2 SVGAGI. Trimming removed 5 bases from V and 14 bases from J, with 18 bases in between. CDR3 in amino acids: CASSPTLQGSLFF. The CDR3, as DNA: TGTGCCAGCAGTCCGACCCTACAGGGCTCCCTGTTTTTT.

V is TRBV19 and J is TRBJ2-6, with a possible D match to TRBD1 (6 bases). CDR1 is LNHDA and CDR2 is SQIVND in the germline V gene (reference sequence). The CDR3 spans 18 residues. With 4 bases removed from V and 0 bases from J, the gap between germline ends came to 16 bases. Here the CDR3 reads CASSNRAGTPSGANVLTF. The CDR3 region has the DNA TGTGCCAGTAGTAACAGGGCCGGAACCCCCTCTGGGGCCAACGTCCTGACTTTC.

This chain connects TRBV15 to TRBJ2-4, with a tentative D call TRBD1 (5 bases). Per germline, CDR1 LNHNV and CDR2 YYDKDF (reference sequence). V lost 3 bases, J lost 0 bases, and 12 bases lay in between. This CDR3 contains 16 residues. The CDR3 sequence is CATSREWGGAKNIQYF. CDR3 nucleotide sequence: TGTGCCACCAGCAGGGAATGGGGCGGAGCCAAAAACATTCAGTACTTC.

The rearrangement uses TRBV6-1 and TRBJ2-7; D is undetermined. Germline loops: CDR1 MNHNS, CDR2 SASEGT. The CDR3 is made up of 14 amino acids. Trimming took 2 bases from V and 0 from J, leaving 8 bases between them. CDR3 loop: CASSESTPSYEQYF. The CDR3 region has the DNA TGTGCCAGCAGTGAAAGCACTCCCTCCTACGAGCAGTACTTC.

This sequence joins TRBV4-1 and TRBJ1-2; D gene ambiguous. The V gene lost 0 bases and the J gene lost 7 bases, with 15 bases spanning the gap. The CDR3 is 15 amino acids. In germline, CDR1 is MGHRA, CDR2 YSYEKL. CDR3 sequence reads: CASSQDPARFLGYTF. The DNA of the CDR3 is TGCGCCAGCAGCCAAGATCCCGCCAGGTTTCTTGGCTACACCTTC.

The CDR3 DNA sequence: TGTGCCAGCAGGGACTTGAGAAATGAGCAGTTCTTC. It codes for CASRDLRNEQFF. This chain joins TRBV2 and TRBJ2-1; D is perhaps TRBD2 (5 bases). Germline V lookup: CDR1 SNHLY, CDR2 FYNNEI. CDR3 length: 12 amino acids. V lost 6 bases and J lost 7, with 10 bases in between.